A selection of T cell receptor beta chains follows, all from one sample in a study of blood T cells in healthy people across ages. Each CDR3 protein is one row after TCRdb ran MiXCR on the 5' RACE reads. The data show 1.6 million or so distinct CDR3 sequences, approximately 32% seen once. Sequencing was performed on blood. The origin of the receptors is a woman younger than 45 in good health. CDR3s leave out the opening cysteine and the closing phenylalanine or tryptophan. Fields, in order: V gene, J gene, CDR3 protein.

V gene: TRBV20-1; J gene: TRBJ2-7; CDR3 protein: SAGAEQY
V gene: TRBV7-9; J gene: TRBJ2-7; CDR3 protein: ASSLVAPLPIYEQY
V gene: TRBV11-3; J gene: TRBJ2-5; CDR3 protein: ASSLDSSGQGGETQY
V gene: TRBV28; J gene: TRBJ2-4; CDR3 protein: ASSFRLQDIQY
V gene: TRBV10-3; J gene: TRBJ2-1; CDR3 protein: AIRETSGGYNEQF
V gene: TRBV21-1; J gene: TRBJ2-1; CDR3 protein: ASSKGWTRNNEQF
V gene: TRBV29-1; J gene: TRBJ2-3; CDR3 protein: SFGGEVDTDTQY
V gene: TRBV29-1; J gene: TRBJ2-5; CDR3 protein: SGDKGETQY
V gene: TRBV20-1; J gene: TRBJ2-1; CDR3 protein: SARIYHRGRGNEQF
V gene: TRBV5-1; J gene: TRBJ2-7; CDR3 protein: ASRAGDGQLDEQY
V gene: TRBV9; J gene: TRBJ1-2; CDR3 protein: ASSVFSRAESNYGYT
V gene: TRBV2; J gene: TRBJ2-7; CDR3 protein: ASKGQRNLFYEQY
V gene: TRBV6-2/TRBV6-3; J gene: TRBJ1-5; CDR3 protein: ASSYRTGGLSNQPQH
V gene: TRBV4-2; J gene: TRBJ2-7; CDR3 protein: ASSSAGGVGEQY
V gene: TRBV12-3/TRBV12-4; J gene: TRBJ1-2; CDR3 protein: ASGSYGYT
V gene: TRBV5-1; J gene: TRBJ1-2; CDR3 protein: ASSLGQGIPIPGYT
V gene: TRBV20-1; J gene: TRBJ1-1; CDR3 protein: SARDWGHDEAF
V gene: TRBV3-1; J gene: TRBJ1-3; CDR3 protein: ASSPRGSGNTIY
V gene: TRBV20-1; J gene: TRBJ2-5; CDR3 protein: SAPSARLFQETQY
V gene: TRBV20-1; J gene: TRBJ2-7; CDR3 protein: SAPWRDPYEQY
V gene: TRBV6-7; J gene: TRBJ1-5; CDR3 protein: ASSYYQSGTGGNQPQH
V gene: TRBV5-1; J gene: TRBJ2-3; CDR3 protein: ASSLNGLAGGHSDTQY
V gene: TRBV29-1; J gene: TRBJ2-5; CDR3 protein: SGRGGETQY
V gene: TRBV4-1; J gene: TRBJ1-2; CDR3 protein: ASSQVWGALVYGYT
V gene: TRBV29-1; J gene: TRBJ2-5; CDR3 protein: SVEQGKTQY
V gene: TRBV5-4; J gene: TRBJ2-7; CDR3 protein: ASSYTAVDYEQY
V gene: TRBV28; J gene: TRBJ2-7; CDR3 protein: ASSLLAGVPEQY
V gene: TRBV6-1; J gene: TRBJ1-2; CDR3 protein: ASSERAWTGDLNGYT
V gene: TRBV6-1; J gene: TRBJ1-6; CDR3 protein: ASSRLRGVTPLH
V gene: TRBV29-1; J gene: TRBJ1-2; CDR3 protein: SVDLPEKYGGYT
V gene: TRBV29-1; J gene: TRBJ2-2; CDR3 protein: SVALLAGVSGTGERF
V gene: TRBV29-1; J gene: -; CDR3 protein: SVRGDTYEQY
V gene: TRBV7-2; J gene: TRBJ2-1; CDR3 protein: ASSLRGLAPYNEQF
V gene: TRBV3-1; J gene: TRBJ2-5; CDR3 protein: ASSETLETQY
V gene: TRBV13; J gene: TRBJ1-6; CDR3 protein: ASSSSSGGIKSPLH
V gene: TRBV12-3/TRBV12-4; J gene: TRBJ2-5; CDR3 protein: ASTRRRGGETQY
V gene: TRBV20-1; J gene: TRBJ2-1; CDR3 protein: SARGVAGVASEQF
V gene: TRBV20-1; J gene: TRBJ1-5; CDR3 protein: SARVGESNQPQH
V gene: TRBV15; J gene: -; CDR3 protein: ATSRGDFDIREQY
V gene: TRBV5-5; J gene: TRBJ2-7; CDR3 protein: ASSAGETEQY
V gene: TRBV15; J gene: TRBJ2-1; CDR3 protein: ATSSDSGVGNEQF
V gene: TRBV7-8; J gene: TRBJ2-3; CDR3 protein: ASSLGLLAGGTDTQY
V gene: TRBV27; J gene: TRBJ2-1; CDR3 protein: ASSFGLAGVGFIYEQF
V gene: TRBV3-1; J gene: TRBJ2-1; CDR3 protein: ASGQDPETQNEQF
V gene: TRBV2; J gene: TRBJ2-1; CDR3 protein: ASETSFNEQF
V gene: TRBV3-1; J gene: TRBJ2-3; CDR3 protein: ASSQDRGHYTDTQY
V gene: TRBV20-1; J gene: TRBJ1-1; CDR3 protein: SASLGVVAEAF
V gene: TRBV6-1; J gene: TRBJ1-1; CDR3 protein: ASRPGRGYTEAF
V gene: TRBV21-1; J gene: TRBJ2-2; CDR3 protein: ASSPYDTGELF
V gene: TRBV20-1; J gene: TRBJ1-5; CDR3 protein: SARDRASEYQPQH
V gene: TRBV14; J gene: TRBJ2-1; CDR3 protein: ASSQEPSSWNEQF
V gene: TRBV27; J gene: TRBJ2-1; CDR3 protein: ASSSADVLAYNEQF
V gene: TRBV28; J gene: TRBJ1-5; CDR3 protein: ASTQFGQGGNQPQH
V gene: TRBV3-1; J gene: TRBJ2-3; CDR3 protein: ASSRGQPSADTQY